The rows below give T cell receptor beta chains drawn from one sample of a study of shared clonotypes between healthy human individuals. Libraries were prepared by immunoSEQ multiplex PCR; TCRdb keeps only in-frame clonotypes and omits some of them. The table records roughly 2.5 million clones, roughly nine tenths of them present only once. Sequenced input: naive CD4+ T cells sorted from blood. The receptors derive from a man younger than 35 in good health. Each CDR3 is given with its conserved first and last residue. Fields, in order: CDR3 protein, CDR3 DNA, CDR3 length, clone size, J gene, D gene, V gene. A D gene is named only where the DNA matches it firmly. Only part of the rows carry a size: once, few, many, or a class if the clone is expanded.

CDR3aa: CASSAPPQEDYGYTF
CDR3nt: TGTGCCAGCAGCGCCCCTCCACAGGAAGACTATGGCTACACCTTC
len: 15
abundance: .
j_gene: TRBJ1-2
d_gene: .
v_gene: TRBV6-6

CDR3aa: CAFRVERDTQYF
CDR3nt: TGTGCCTTCAGGGTGGAGCGGGATACGCAGTATTTT
len: 12
abundance: .
j_gene: TRBJ2-3
d_gene: .
v_gene: TRBV30

CDR3aa: CASSLAGYGYTF
CDR3nt: TGTGCCAGCAGCTTAGCAGGCTATGGCTACACCTTC
len: 12
abundance: .
j_gene: TRBJ1-2
d_gene: .
v_gene: TRBV7-2

CDR3aa: CASKPGRATEAFF
CDR3nt: TGTGCCAGCAAGCCCGGCAGGGCCACTGAAGCTTTCTTT
len: 13
abundance: .
j_gene: TRBJ1-1
d_gene: .
v_gene: TRBV2

CDR3aa: CASSQETGFDSPLHF
CDR3nt: TGTGCCAGCAGCCAAGAAACAGGGTTCGATTCACCCCTCCACTTT
len: 15
abundance: .
j_gene: TRBJ1-6
d_gene: .
v_gene: TRBV4-2

CDR3aa: CASSPGDSQRSYEQYF
CDR3nt: TGCGCCAGCAGCCCGGGGGACTCTCAGAGGTCCTACGAGCAGTACTTC
len: 16
abundance: .
j_gene: TRBJ2-7
d_gene: .
v_gene: TRBV5-1

CDR3aa: CASSSLAGVPDTQYF
CDR3nt: TGTGCCAGCAGTTCACTAGCGGGAGTACCAGATACGCAGTATTTT
len: 15
abundance: .
j_gene: TRBJ2-3
d_gene: TRBD2
v_gene: TRBV6-5

CDR3aa: CASSNGQGASDTQYF
CDR3nt: TGCGCCAGCAGCAATGGACAGGGGGCTTCGGATACGCAGTATTTT
len: 15
abundance: .
j_gene: TRBJ2-3
d_gene: TRBD1
v_gene: TRBV10-1

CDR3aa: CASSQDGLGSPGPQYF
CDR3nt: TGTGCCAGCAGCCAAGATGGCCTCGGGTCCCCAGGCCCCCAGTACTTC
len: 16
abundance: .
j_gene: TRBJ2-5
d_gene: .
v_gene: TRBV14

CDR3aa: CASSRNSPYEQYF
CDR3nt: TGTGCCAGCAGCCGGAACAGTCCCTACGAGCAGTACTTC
len: 13
abundance: .
j_gene: TRBJ2-7
d_gene: .
v_gene: TRBV4-2

CDR3aa: CASSLDSVNQPQHF
CDR3nt: TGCGCCAGCAGCTTGGACAGCGTCAATCAGCCCCAGCATTTT
len: 14
abundance: few
j_gene: TRBJ1-5
d_gene: .
v_gene: TRBV5-1

CDR3aa: CASSKQGGQLNEKLFF
CDR3nt: TGTGCCAGCAGCAAACAGGGGGGACAGCTTAATGAAAAACTGTTTTTT
len: 16
abundance: .
j_gene: TRBJ1-4
d_gene: TRBD1
v_gene: TRBV7-2

CDR3aa: CASSTTGTSYGYTF
CDR3nt: TGTGCCAGCAGTACAACAGGGACTTCCTATGGCTACACCTTC
len: 14
abundance: .
j_gene: TRBJ1-2
d_gene: .
v_gene: TRBV28

CDR3aa: CASHGLAGGPGDEQFF
CDR3nt: TGTGCCAGCCATGGACTAGCGGGAGGCCCAGGGGATGAGCAGTTCTTC
len: 16
abundance: .
j_gene: TRBJ2-1
d_gene: TRBD2
v_gene: TRBV2

CDR3aa: CASRQSPRGGTGIYQPQHF
CDR3nt: TGTGCAAGTCGCCAATCCCCCAGGGGGGGGACAGGTATTTATCAGCCCCAGCATTTT
len: 19
abundance: .
j_gene: TRBJ1-5
d_gene: .
v_gene: TRBV12-2